Each of the 15 T cell receptor beta chains below was sequenced from the same sample in a study of blood T cell repertoires in COVID-19. The repertoire was sequenced with immunoSEQ multiplex PCR; TCRdb's copy has only in-frame clones and lacks some. The table lists roughly 190,000 clones, approximately 86% of them singletons. Sequencing was carried out using peripheral blood. The receptors shown here come from a man aged 70 or older with acute or convalescent COVID-19.

CDR3 DNA: TGTGCCAGCAGCTTCGACAGGGGAGAAGGCTACACCTTC. Translation gives CASSFDRGEGYTF. The rearrangement uses TRBV5-4 and TRBJ1-2, with 8 bases that match TRBD1. The CDR3 extends over 13 amino acids. J lost 8 bases, V lost 2 bases, and 5 bases had no gene match. The germline CDR1 and CDR2 sequences are SGHNT and YYREEE (reference sequence). The whole variable domain, filled in from reference TRBV5-4 and TRBJ1-2, reads ETGVTQSPTHLIKTRGQQVTLRCSSQSGHNTVSWYQQALGQGPQFIFQYYREEENGRGNFPPRFSGLQFPNYSSELNVNALELDDSALYLCASSFDRGEGYTFGSGTRLTVV.

This rearrangement joins TRBV10-3 to TRBJ1-4; maybe TRBD1 (6 bases). Germline V gene data show CDR1 as ENHRY and CDR2 as SYGVKD. The V gene lost 7 bases and the J gene lost 6 bases, with 9 bases spanning the gap. The CDR3 runs to 12 residues. CDR3 coding DNA: TGTGCCATCAAAGGGGGGGATGAAAAACTGTTTTTT. Translation: CAIKGGDEKLFF.

The chain recombines TRBV7-3 with TRBJ2-1, with D maybe TRBD2 (6 bases). Germline assignment: CDR1 SGHTA and CDR2 FQGTGA. The length of the CDR3 is 13 residues. V lost 3 bases, J lost 5 bases, and 8 bases lay in between. CDR3: CASSLDYHNEQFF. DNA of the CDR3: TGTGCCAGCAGCTTGGACTATCACAATGAGCAGTTCTTC.

This sequence joins TRBV5-1 and TRBJ2-5, with 7 positions matching TRBD1. Germline V CDR1 and CDR2: SGHRS, YFSETQ. V lost 0 bases to trimming and J lost 2 bases; unmatched junction nucleotides: 7. CDR3 length equals 16 residues. DNA for the CDR3: TGCGCCAGCAGCTTGGACAGGGGTTTCATACAAGAGACCCAGTACTTC. It codes for CASSLDRGFIQETQYF. Full variable domain (remainder filled in from reference TRBV5-1 and TRBJ2-5): KAGVTQTPRYLIKTRGQQVTLSCSPISGHRSVSWYQQTPGQGLQFLFEYFSETQRNKGNFPGRFSGRQFSNSRSEMNVSTLELGDSALYLCASSLDRGFIQETQYFGPGTRLLVL.

The chain carries TRBV4-1 and TRBJ2-7, with TRBD2 as a possible D gene (6 bases). Trimming took 4 bases from V and 5 from J, leaving 12 bases between them. CDR1 MGHRA and CDR2 YSYEKL come from the germline V gene. The CDR3 spans 13 residues. Here the CDR3 reads CASSPPGVDEQYF. In DNA form, the CDR3 reads TGCGCCAGCAGCCCCCCGGGAGTAGACGAGCAGTACTTC.

The J gene is TRBJ1-4, the V gene TRBV27; D is perhaps TRBD1 (6 bases). Germline-derived CDR1 and CDR2 are MNHEY and SMNVEV (reference sequence). The CDR3 loop spans 16 amino acids. Trimming stripped 0 bases from V and 0 bases from J, with 8 bases between. The CDR3 protein is CASSLSTGPTNEKLFF. DNA for the CDR3: TGTGCCAGCAGTTTATCGACAGGTCCAACTAATGAAAAACTGTTTTTT.

The chain couples TRBV19 to TRBJ1-2; D might be TRBD1 (5 bases). The CDR3 loop spans 12 amino acids. The germline gives CDR1 LNHDA, CDR2 SQIVND (reference sequence). Trimming left V 10 bases short and J 6 bases short, with 15 bases between. In nucleotides, the CDR3 is TGTGCCACCACGGGCGGGGGTGATGGCTACACCTTC. As protein: CATTGGGDGYTF. Looking up the rest from reference TRBV19 and TRBJ1-2 gives the full variable domain: DGGITQSPKYLFRKEGQNVTLSCEQNLNHDAMYWYRQDPGQGLRLIYYSQIVNDFQKGDIAEGYSVSREKKESFPLTVTSAQKNPTAFYLCATTGGGDGYTFGSGTRLTVV.

This CDR3 is CASSTPMTGGLVQYF. For the CDR3, the DNA is TGTGCCAGCAGCACACCAATGACAGGGGGCTTGGTGCAGTATTTT. The V gene is TRBV5-6, the J gene TRBJ2-3; TRBD1 aligns across 10 bases. The germline V gene has CDR1 SGHDT and CDR2 YYEEEE. There are 15 residues in the CDR3. V was clipped by 4 bases and J by 11 bases; unmatched bases: 13.

The chain joins TRBV4-3 to TRBJ2-3, with 7 bases matching TRBD1. This CDR3 is 21 amino acids long. V dropped 1 base and J dropped 0; count of bases not matched to a gene: 19. CDR1 and CDR2 from the germline V gene are LGHNA and YSLEER. The CDR3 here is CASSQVLLRAGGEPSTDTQYF. The CDR3 region has the DNA TGCGCCAGCAGCCAAGTATTATTGCGGGCAGGGGGAGAGCCTAGCACAGATACGCAGTATTTT.

The rearrangement links TRBV18 to TRBJ1-1; TRBD1 is a possible D gene (5 bases). The CDR3 extends over 15 amino acids. Per germline, CDR1 KGHSH and CDR2 LQKENI. Trimming cost V 0 bases and J 3 bases, with 11 bases left between them. In DNA, the CDR3 is TGTGCCAGCTCACCACCGTGGGGGGGAGACACTGAAGCTTTCTTT. Its protein product is CASSPPWGGDTEAFF.

This clone has just one count. J is TRBJ2-7 and V is TRBV6-5; 9 nucleotides line up with TRBD1. Germline trimming cut 6 bases from V and 2 bases from J; bases unmatched to any gene: 8. This CDR3 is 15 amino acids long. CDR1 is MNHEY, CDR2 SVGAGI, per germline. CDR3: CASSNKQGAAYEQYF. CDR3 bases: TGTGCCAGCAGCAACAAACAGGGGGCGGCCTACGAGCAGTACTTC.

This sequence joins TRBV4-1 and TRBJ1-6, with unresolved D. CDR3 length equals 18 residues. V dropped 0 bases and J dropped 0 bases, with 12 bases sitting between them. CDR1 and CDR2 from the germline V gene are MGHRA and YSYEKL. Here the CDR3 DNA reads TGCGCCAGCAGCCAAGATTATACAGCAAGCTCCTATAATTCACCCCTCCACTTT. Protein: CASSQDYTASSYNSPLHF.

V and J are TRBV5-3 and TRBJ2-3, with D possibly TRBD1 on 7 matching bases. TRBV5-3 is an ORF for which the function is uncertain. V was pared by 1 base and J by 3 bases, with 18 bases between. The CDR3 covers 17 residues. As DNA, the CDR3 is TGTGCCAGAAGCTTGTCCATGAGGGACAGCGGGACAGATACGCAGTATTTT. Amino acid sequence: CARSLSMRDSGTDTQYF.

V gene TRBV6-5 combines with J gene TRBJ1-4; D is unclear. CDR1 and CDR2 (germline): MNHEY, SVGAGI. V lost 2 bases and J 0 bases, leaving 7 bases between the germline ends. This CDR3 is built from 15 residues. The CDR3 loop reads CASSYDGTTNEKLFF. CDR3 DNA sequence: TGTGCCAGCAGTTACGACGGGACAACTAATGAAAAACTGTTTTTT.

This chain connects TRBV21-1 to TRBJ1-2; TRBD1, the D gene given by the table, was not confirmed from the DNA. TRBV21-1 is reported as a pseudogene. This CDR3 has 14 residues. The CDR3 protein is CAFHPHTGPYGYTF. The CDR3 coding sequence is TGTGCCTTCCACCCCCACACAGGGCCCTATGGCTACACCTTC.